The source of this TCR beta chain is a study of CD8 T cells in ankylosing spondylitis. Study-wide results and caveats: Apparently characteristic of ankylosing spondylitis blood was a TCR beta motif (roughly eight highly homologous variants). CD8+ disease-linked clones were present at relatively low frequencies in blood. Reported data indicate significant enrichment of disease-linked clones within matched ankylosing spondylitis synovial fluid.

The TCR beta libraries were generated through quantitative 5'-RACE incorporating molecular barcodes. TCRdb passed the 5' RACE reads through MiXCR, listing each CDR3 protein once. The table shows some 840,000 distinct CDR3 sequences, with about 12% occurring only once. CDR3 size: 17 residues. Germline CDR1 reads ENHRY; CDR2 reads SYGVKD. Trimming at V came to 2 bases and at J to 8 bases, leaving 13 bases not matched to a gene. Details on this clonotype: The antigen is undetermined.

The chain joins TRBV10-3 to TRBJ1-2; 11 nucleotides match TRBD1. Sequencing was performed on blood, either unsorted or a sorted T cell fraction (not recorded which). The source is a male donor with ankylosing spondylitis. The chain's CDR3 is CAISELTSGQGGYGYTF. The CDR3 bases are TGTGCCATCAGTGAGCTCACGTCGGGACAGGGGGGCTACGGCTACACCTTC.